The rows below give T cell receptor beta chains drawn from one sample of a study of radiation and T cells in renal cell carcinoma. Clones were sequenced by immunoSEQ multiplex PCR, and TCRdb holds only the in-frame ones, with some missing. The table records around 76,000 clones, roughly 80% of them present only once. The sample in question was blood, obtained from a patient whose treatment included radiotherapy and nephrectomy. The origin of the receptors is a man in his 60s with renal cell carcinoma. Both conserved end residues are part of each CDR3. The D gene is left open where the match is weak. Size tells how often a clone was seen (once, few, many) or the class of an expanded clone, and some rows leave it out.

clone_size: few; d_call: .; j_call: TRBJ2-7; v_call: TRBV2; cdr3_aa: CASSAASYEQYF; cdr3_nt: TGTGCCAGCAGTGCGGCATCCTACGAGCAGTACTTC
clone_size: .; d_call: TRBD2; j_call: TRBJ2-7; v_call: TRBV27; cdr3_aa: CASSFQRDNPYEQYF; cdr3_nt: TGTGCCAGCAGTTTCCAGCGGGATAACCCCTACGAGCAGTACTTC
clone_size: few; d_call: TRBD1; j_call: TRBJ2-3; v_call: TRBV6-6; cdr3_aa: CASRVTGGPTDTQYF; cdr3_nt: TGTGCCAGCAGGGTTACAGGGGGCCCCACAGATACGCAGTATTTT
clone_size: .; d_call: TRBD2; j_call: TRBJ2-1; v_call: TRBV27; cdr3_aa: CASSPGLAGGEQFF; cdr3_nt: TGTGCCAGCAGTCCGGGACTAGCGGGGGGTGAGCAGTTCTTC
clone_size: .; d_call: .; j_call: TRBJ2-7; v_call: TRBV11-2; cdr3_aa: CASSVGLDPYEQYF; cdr3_nt: TGTGCCAGCAGCGTCGGACTGGACCCCTACGAGCAGTACTTC
clone_size: .; d_call: .; j_call: TRBJ2-5; v_call: TRBV5-1; cdr3_aa: CASSLGISQGGPETQYF; cdr3_nt: TGCGCCAGCAGCTTGGGTATCTCCCAGGGCGGACCCGAGACCCAGTACTTC
clone_size: .; d_call: TRBD2; j_call: TRBJ2-3; v_call: TRBV27; cdr3_aa: CASSSLAGDGPDTQYF; cdr3_nt: TGTGCCAGCAGTTCCTTAGCGGGAGATGGACCAGATACGCAGTATTTT
clone_size: .; d_call: TRBD2; j_call: TRBJ2-7; v_call: TRBV2; cdr3_aa: CASSAGTSRAYEQYF; cdr3_nt: TGTGCCAGCAGCGCGGGGACTAGCAGAGCCTACGAGCAGTACTTC
clone_size: .; d_call: TRBD1; j_call: TRBJ2-1; v_call: TRBV19; cdr3_aa: CASSMGPLGQGGVEVYNEQFF; cdr3_nt: TGTGCCAGTAGTATGGGACCCCTGGGACAGGGAGGGGTGGAGGTCTACAATGAGCAGTTCTTC
clone_size: .; d_call: .; j_call: TRBJ2-3; v_call: TRBV28; cdr3_aa: CASSLMRRAQYF; cdr3_nt: TGTGCCAGCAGTCTTATGCGGAGGGCGCAGTATTTT
clone_size: .; d_call: .; j_call: TRBJ2-5; v_call: TRBV7-9; cdr3_aa: CASGSDSRETQYF; cdr3_nt: TGTGCCAGCGGAAGCGATTCCAGAGAGACCCAGTACTTC
clone_size: .; d_call: TRBD2; j_call: TRBJ2-7; v_call: TRBV2; cdr3_aa: CASSGGTSGAYEQYF; cdr3_nt: TGTGCCAGCAGCGGGGGGACTAGCGGAGCTTACGAGCAGTACTTC
clone_size: .; d_call: .; j_call: TRBJ2-5; v_call: TRBV2; cdr3_aa: CASIVEFRETQYF; cdr3_nt: TGTGCCAGCATAGTGGAGTTTCGGGAGACCCAGTACTTC
clone_size: .; d_call: .; j_call: TRBJ1-1; v_call: TRBV28; cdr3_aa: CASSFSLRRGTEAFF; cdr3_nt: TGTGCCAGCAGTTTCTCTCTAAGGCGGGGAACTGAAGCTTTCTTT
clone_size: .; d_call: .; j_call: TRBJ1-2; v_call: TRBV6-9; cdr3_aa: CASSCPNTF; cdr3_nt: TGTGCCAGCAGTTGCCCGAACACCTTC
clone_size: .; d_call: .; j_call: TRBJ2-5; v_call: TRBV11-2; cdr3_aa: CASSRALLGTQYF; cdr3_nt: TGTGCCAGCAGCCGAGCGCTTTTGGGGACCCAGTACTTC
clone_size: .; d_call: .; j_call: TRBJ1-4; v_call: TRBV6-1; cdr3_aa: CASRADNEKLFF; cdr3_nt: TGTGCCAGCAGGGCCGATAATGAAAAACTGTTTTTT
clone_size: .; d_call: .; j_call: TRBJ1-2; v_call: TRBV19; cdr3_aa: CASSFGHPQAGGYTF; cdr3_nt: TGTGCCAGTAGTTTCGGACACCCCCAGGCGGGGGGCTACACCTTC
clone_size: .; d_call: .; j_call: TRBJ2-7; v_call: TRBV28; cdr3_aa: CASSLGGYEQYF; cdr3_nt: TGTGCCAGCAGCTTAGGTGGGTACGAGCAGTACTTC
clone_size: .; d_call: .; j_call: TRBJ2-1; v_call: TRBV11-2; cdr3_aa: CASRGYNEQFF; cdr3_nt: TGTGCCAGCAGGGGCTACAATGAGCAGTTCTTC
clone_size: .; d_call: .; j_call: TRBJ2-5; v_call: TRBV25-1; cdr3_aa: CASTPRGGQETQYF; cdr3_nt: TGTGCCAGCACCCCAAGGGGCGGTCAAGAGACCCAGTACTTC
clone_size: .; d_call: .; j_call: TRBJ2-1; v_call: TRBV27; cdr3_aa: CASRLPRLDNNEQFF; cdr3_nt: TGTGCCAGCCGCCTCCCCCGACTAGACAACAATGAGCAGTTCTTC
clone_size: .; d_call: .; j_call: TRBJ2-3; v_call: TRBV6-5; cdr3_aa: CASSYGAWDTQYF; cdr3_nt: TGTGCCAGCAGTTACGGGGCTTGGGATACGCAGTATTTT